Below, one TCR beta chain is given with its context. Its antigen is still unknown. Purified naive CD4+ T cells were depleted of CD25+ Tregs. Study conclusions and caveats: Tumor Treg TCRs overlapped most with tumor naive CD4+ cells. Tumor memory CD4+ T cell TCR gene usage clustered with blood and lymph node memory CD4+ cells and lymph node naive CD4+ cells.

TCRdb itself ran the multiplex PCR reads through MiXCR, one entry per CDR3 protein. The sample records about 650 distinct CDR3 sequences, less than 25% being singletons. This TCR derives from a female donor with breast cancer. Sequenced sample: naive CD4+ T cells sorted from blood. The subset here: naive CD4+ T cells, CD4+CD45RA+CD25-.

The CDR3 is CASSSPGTGFGYTF. The CDR3 nucleotides read TGTGCCAGCAGTTCGCCCGGGACAGGATTTGGCTACACCTTC. The chain couples TRBV12-3 or TRBV12-4 to TRBJ1-2, with 8 bases that match TRBD1. Unmatched junction bases numbered 8, after V lost 4 bases and J lost 7 bases. This CDR3 region has 14 residues.